This TCR beta chain comes out of a study of cytomegalovirus exposure and HLA in healthy donors. Overall study: The study's early data release held roughly 90 million unique TCRs from HLA-typed donors. Study-wide findings and caveats: Because they were indistinguishable, some V segments, including TRBV6-2 and TRBV6-3, were excluded.

On this clone: The antigen is unknown.

CDR3 size: 12 residues. Trimming left V 6 bases short and J 9 bases short, with 14 bases between. Germline CDR1 SNHLY, CDR2 FYNNEI. The PCR contained 60 Vbeta and 13 Jbeta primers. The data were produced by immunoSEQ multiplex PCR, yet TCRdb's version contains in-frame clones alone and is incomplete. This sample has about 200,000 clones, with approximately 80% found just once. Source material: PBMCs. V gene TRBV2 combines with J gene TRBJ1-2; a weak D match, TRBD1 (5 bases). This TCR derives from a man aged 30 to 45 in good health and CMV-seronegative. The CDR3 nucleotides are TGTGCCAGCAGCTTGGGGCTCCTTAGCTACACCTTC. Residues: CASSLGLLSYTF. Full variable domain (rest looked up from reference TRBV2 and TRBJ1-2): EPEVTQTPSHQVTQMGQEVILRCVPISNHLYFYWYRQILGQKVEFLVSFYNNEISEKSEIFDDQFSVERPDGSNFTLKIRSTKLEDSAMYFCASSLGLLSYTFGSGTRLTVV.